The T cell receptor (beta chain) under discussion was sequenced for a study of T cells after yellow fever vaccination. Production of TCR cDNA was by 5'RACE template switching, which also added a universal primer site and UMIs. In TCRdb, the 5' RACE reads were re-called with MiXCR into one record per CDR3 protein. The table shows some 350,000 distinct CDR3 sequences, with roughly 4.3% occurring only once. There are a few counts of this clonotype. Germline CDR1 reads SEHNR; CDR2 reads FQNEAQ (reference sequence). Between the trimmed V and J ends, which lost 7 bases and 0 bases, there was a span of 10 bases. The CDR3 totals 14 residues.

This TCR was recovered from a man aged 18 to 35 who received the YFV17D yellow fever vaccine. The material was PBMCs, obtained 5 days after the yellow fever booster vaccination. The V and J genes are TRBV7-9 and TRBJ1-3; no reliable D call. For the CDR3, the DNA is TGTGCCAGCACCGTTACCGTCTCTGGAAACACCATATATTTT. Protein product: CASTVTVSGNTIYF.